This T cell receptor beta chain was observed in a study of T-cell memory formation after mild COVID-19. Each CDR3 protein is one row after TCRdb ran MiXCR on the 5' RACE reads. The sample includes about 200,000 distinct CDR3 sequences, around 20% of them seen just once. V dropped 1 base and J dropped 5; count of bases not matched to a gene: 2. The CDR3 has 13 residues. Germline CDR1 and CDR2: SGHKS and YYEKEE (reference sequence). This clonotype appeared many times. The sequence derives from an adult woman who had mild COVID-19 (a few samples of this study predate the infection). Cell type and time point are not known. The chain carries TRBV5-5 and TRBJ2-5; 7 bases are a match to TRBD2. Sequenced: PBMCs or a T cell subset sorted from them (not recorded which). CDR3 protein: CASSLWEGETQYF. CDR3 DNA: TGTGCCAGCAGCTTGTGGGAGGGCGAGACCCAGTACTTC.